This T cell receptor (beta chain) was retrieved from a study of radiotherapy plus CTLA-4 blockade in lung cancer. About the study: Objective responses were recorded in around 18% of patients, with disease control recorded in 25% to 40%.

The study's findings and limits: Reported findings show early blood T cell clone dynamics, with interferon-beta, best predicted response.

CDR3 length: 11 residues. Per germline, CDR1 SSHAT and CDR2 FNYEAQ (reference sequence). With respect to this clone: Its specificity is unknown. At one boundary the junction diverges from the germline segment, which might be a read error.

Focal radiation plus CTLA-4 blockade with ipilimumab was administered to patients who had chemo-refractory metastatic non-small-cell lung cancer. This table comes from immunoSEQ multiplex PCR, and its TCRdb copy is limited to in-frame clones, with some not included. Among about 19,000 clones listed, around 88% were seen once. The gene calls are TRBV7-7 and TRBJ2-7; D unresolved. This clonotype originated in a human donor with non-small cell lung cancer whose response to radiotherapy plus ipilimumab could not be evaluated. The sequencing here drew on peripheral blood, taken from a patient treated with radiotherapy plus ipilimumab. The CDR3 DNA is TGTGCTAGCAGCCCCTGCGACGAGCAGTACTTC. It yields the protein CASSPCDEQYF.